This T cell receptor (beta chain) is from a study of blood T cell repertoires in COVID-19. Sequencing was performed with immunoSEQ multiplex PCR; in TCRdb, only in-frame clones are kept and a portion is missing. The sample yields about 240,000 clones, approximately 91% seen once. A few counts support this clone. There are 16 residues in the CDR3. Germline CDR1 is SGHTA and CDR2 is FQGNSA. The trim removed 6 bases at V and 3 bases at J, leaving 8 bases unmatched. The receptor comes from a man aged 30 to 39 with COVID-19, enrolled during active disease. Sequenced material: peripheral blood. This sequence joins TRBV7-2 and TRBJ2-3, with TRBD2 matching over 11 bases. CDR3 coding DNA: TGTGCCAGCAGGTGGATAGCGGGGGGGCTGACAGATACGCAGTATTTT. It translates to CASRWIAGGLTDTQYF.